The 17 T cell receptor beta chains below all came from one sample that was sequenced in a study of PD-1 blockade in classical Hodgkin lymphoma. The repertoire was sequenced with immunoSEQ multiplex PCR; TCRdb's copy has only in-frame clones and lacks some. The repertoire holds tens of thousands of clones, with around three quarters as singletons. Time point here: cycle 4 day 1 (C4D1), after 6 weeks of nivolumab. Patients all relapsed after autologous stem cell transplantation, and there was variation in brentuximab vedotin exposure. Magnetic negative selection was used to purify CD4+ T cells from PBMCs that had been thawed. The sequencing used CD4+ T cells from blood, collected before the fourth cycle of nivolumab. These receptors were obtained from a human donor with classical Hodgkin lymphoma.

This clone was observed a single time. The chain carries TRBV7-9 and TRBJ2-1, with 9 bases matching TRBD1. This CDR3 spans 14 amino acids. CDR1 and CDR2 from the germline V gene are SEHNR and FQNEAQ (reference sequence). Trimming removed 0 bases from V and 8 bases from J; junction bases left unmatched: 2. Here the CDR3 DNA reads TGTGCCAGCAGCTTAGCGCGGACAGGGGATGAGCAGTTCTTC. It translates to CASSLARTGDEQFF.

This clone was detected only a few times. The CDR3 protein is CASSYDEDYGYTF. For the CDR3, the DNA is TGTGCCAGCAGTTACGATGAGGACTATGGCTACACCTTC. The rearrangement uses TRBV6-5 and TRBJ1-2; D ambiguous. CDR1 MNHEY and CDR2 SVGAGI come from the germline V gene. Deletions cut 2 bases from V and 3 bases from J, with 7 bases between. The CDR3 sequence is 13 residues long.

The J gene is TRBJ2-1, the V gene TRBV11-2, with 10 bases aligning to TRBD2. Germline V gene sequence: CDR1 SGHAT, CDR2 FQNNGV. With 6 bases clipped from V and 7 bases from J, the junction kept 6 bases outside the gene matches. The CDR3 length is 14 residues. The CDR3 sequence: CASRLAGVGNEQFF. CDR3 sequence (DNA): TGTGCCAGCAGGCTAGCGGGGGTTGGTAATGAGCAGTTCTTC.

The V call is TRBV2, the J call TRBJ1-4, with D unresolved. Germline V gives CDR1 SNHLY, CDR2 FYNNEI. The CDR3 is 14 amino acids. Trimming took off 2 bases at V and 3 bases at J, with 7 bases between the two ends. CDR3 DNA: TGTGCCAGCAGTGAATACTTAGCTAATGAAAAACTGTTTTTT. This codes for CASSEYLANEKLFF.

J is TRBJ2-3 and V is TRBV18; D not resolved. Germline V gives CDR1 KGHSH, CDR2 LQKENI. The CDR3 sequence is 13 residues long. Trimming cost V 1 base and J 2 bases, with 4 bases left between them. The CDR3 is CASSPRATDTQYF. Written as DNA, the CDR3 is TGTGCCAGCTCACCACGAGCCACAGATACGCAGTATTTT.

The chain joins TRBV19 to TRBJ2-7, with 10 bases fitting TRBD2. Germline loops: CDR1 LNHDA, CDR2 SQIVND (reference sequence). The CDR3 covers 16 residues. V was clipped by 0 bases and J by 1 base; unmatched bases: 3. This CDR3 is CASSIDPSGGSYEQYF. For the CDR3, the DNA is TGTGCCAGTAGTATAGATCCTAGCGGGGGATCCTACGAGCAGTACTTC.

The rearrangement links TRBV4-2 to TRBJ2-3, with TRBD2 matching 9 bases. This CDR3 spans 19 amino acids. Germline V lookup: CDR1 LGHNA, CDR2 YNFKEQ. Trimming removed 0 bases from V and 5 bases from J; junction bases left unmatched: 15. The CDR3 nucleotides are TGTGCCAGCAGCCAAGATTGGTTCGTAGCGGGGGCCCAGGGAGATACGCAGTATTTT. Amino acid sequence: CASSQDWFVAGAQGDTQYF.

The V call is TRBV6-5, the J call TRBJ1-3; the D is unclear. The germline CDR1 and CDR2 sequences are MNHEY and SVGAGI. The ends were cut back, 4 bases at V and 0 bases at J, with 10 bases in the middle. This CDR3 has 15 residues. CDR3 bases: TGTGCCAGCAGTTCTGCAGGAGTCTCTGGAAACACCATATATTTT. Translating it yields CASSSAGVSGNTIYF.

This clone has a handful of counts. The chain combines TRBV6-5 with TRBJ1-2; D is undetermined. V was trimmed by 5 bases and J by 7 bases, leaving 17 bases between them. This CDR3 is built from 14 residues. Looked up from germline, CDR1 is MNHEY and CDR2 is SVGAGI. DNA of the CDR3: TGTGCCAGCAGTGTAGACCCTAAGCGGGCTGGCTACACCTTC. Amino acid sequence: CASSVDPKRAGYTF.

In its sample, this clone was seen once. This chain links TRBV11-1 with TRBJ2-2, with D perhaps given as TRBD1 or TRBD2 (5 bases each). V was shortened by 5 bases and J by 2 bases, with 9 bases between the two germline ends. The CDR3 is 14 amino acids. Germline V gene sequence: CDR1 SGHAT, CDR2 FQDESV (reference sequence). This chain's CDR3 is CASSPGPNTGELFF. Written as DNA, the CDR3 is TGTGCCAGCAGCCCGGGACCTAACACCGGGGAGCTGTTTTTT. Full variable domain (missing parts from reference TRBV11-1 and TRBJ2-2): EAEVAQSPRYKITEKSQAVAFWCDPISGHATLYWYRQILGQGPELLVQFQDESVVDDSQLPKDRFSAERLKGVDSTLKIQPAELGDSAMYLCASSPGPNTGELFFGEGSRLTVL.

The chain uses TRBV5-1 and TRBJ2-3; 12 bases are shared with TRBD2. The length of the CDR3 is 17 residues. J lost 1 base, V lost 4 bases, and 7 bases had no gene match. Germline CDR1 reads SGHRS; CDR2 reads YFSETQ. CDR3 loop: CASSPGRLAGGTDTQYF. CDR3 bases: TGCGCCAGCAGCCCGGGGAGACTAGCGGGAGGCACAGATACGCAGTATTTT.

This chain joins TRBV2 and TRBJ2-1; tentative D call: TRBD2 (7 bases). The CDR3 is 13 amino acids. The germline V gene has CDR1 SNHLY and CDR2 FYNNEI. V was pared by 8 bases and J by 7 bases, with 15 bases between. In nucleotides, the CDR3 is TGTGCCAGCGGTAGGGGGGGTAAGAATGAGCAGTTCTTC. Its translation is CASGRGGKNEQFF. Variable domain in full (rest from reference TRBV2 and TRBJ2-1): EPEVTQTPSHQVTQMGQEVILRCVPISNHLYFYWYRQILGQKVEFLVSFYNNEISEKSEIFDDQFSVERPDGSNFTLKIRSTKLEDSAMYFCASGRGGKNEQFFGPGTRLTVL.

This chain joins TRBV10-3 and TRBJ2-5; D may be TRBD1 (6 bases). V lost 2 bases to trimming and J lost 4 bases, with 17 bases between them. Germline lookup yields CDR1 ENHRY and CDR2 SYGVKD. The CDR3 has 16 amino acids. CDR3: CAISERGRGWSETQYF. The CDR3 DNA reads as TGTGCCATCAGTGAGAGAGGCAGGGGTTGGTCAGAGACCCAGTACTTC.

The chain couples TRBV4-3 to TRBJ1-2; D is uncertain. This CDR3 is built from 15 residues. Trimming pared 9 bases from V and 0 bases from J, leaving 17 bases between. Looked up from germline, CDR1 is LGHNA and CDR2 is YSLEER. The CDR3 DNA is TGCGCCAGTAACCGAGGGCCACCAGCTAACTATGGCTACACCTTC. Translating it yields CASNRGPPANYGYTF.

This sequence joins TRBV6-6 and TRBJ2-5; D is uncertain. V was trimmed by 2 bases and J by 5 bases, leaving 6 bases between them. CDR3 length: 12 residues. Germline V gene sequence: CDR1 MNHNY, CDR2 SVGAGI (reference sequence). The CDR3 DNA sequence: TGTGCCAGCAGTTACCTGGAGGAGACCCAGTACTTC. Protein: CASSYLEETQYF.

CDR3 nucleotide sequence: TGTGCCAGCAGCTTGTACAGGGCGAACACTGAAGCTTTCTTT. It codes for CASSLYRANTEAFF. The V gene is TRBV5-8, the J gene TRBJ1-1; weak D call: TRBD1 (6 bases). CDR3 length equals 14 residues. Trimming cost V 1 base and J 1 base, with 8 bases left between them. Germline V lookup: CDR1 SGHTS, CDR2 YDEGEE.

This chain connects TRBV6-1 to TRBJ1-5, with D possibly being TRBD1 (5 bases). The germline V and J ends were trimmed by 3 bases and 2 bases, with 17 bases remaining between them. CDR3 length: 17 residues. From germline, CDR1 is MNHNS and CDR2 SASEGT. The CDR3 region is CASSEFRAGGRNQPQHF. In DNA, the CDR3 is TGTGCCAGCAGTGAGTTCCGGGCCGGGGGTCGCAATCAGCCCCAGCATTTT.